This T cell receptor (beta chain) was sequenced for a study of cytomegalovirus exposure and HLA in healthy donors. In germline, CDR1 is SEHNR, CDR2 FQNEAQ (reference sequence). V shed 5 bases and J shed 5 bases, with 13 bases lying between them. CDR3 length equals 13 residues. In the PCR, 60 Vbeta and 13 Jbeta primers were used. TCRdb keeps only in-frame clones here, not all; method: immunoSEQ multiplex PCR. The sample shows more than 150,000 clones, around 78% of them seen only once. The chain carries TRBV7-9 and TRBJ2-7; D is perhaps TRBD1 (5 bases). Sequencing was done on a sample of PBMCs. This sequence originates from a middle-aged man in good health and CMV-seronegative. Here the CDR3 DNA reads TGTGCCAGCAGCCCGCCCAGGGCCGACGAGCAGTACTTC. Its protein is CASSPPRADEQYF. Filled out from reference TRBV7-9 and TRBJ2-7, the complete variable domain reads DTGVSQNPRHKITKRGQNVTFRCDPISEHNRLYWYRQTLGQGPEFLTYFQNEAQLEKSRLLSDRFSAERPKGSFSTLEIQRTEQGDSAMYLCASSPPRADEQYFGPGTRLTVT.